This TCR beta chain derives from a study of CD8 T cells in Susac syndrome. Germline CDR1 is KGHSH and CDR2 is LQKENI. J lost 2 bases, V lost 2 bases, and 6 bases had no gene match. The CDR3 loop spans 15 amino acids. The Susac syndrome patients fit the recently defined diagnostic criteria for definite or probable disease. Reverse transcription of roughly 0.5 to 1 ug RNA was carried out with random hexamers. TCR beta CDR3 was amplified by immunoSEQ multiplex PCR. This amplification extended across 54 Vbeta and 13 Jbeta segments. TCRdb redid the calling of the immunoSEQ multiplex PCR reads with MiXCR, one entry per CDR3 protein. The data hold around 180,000 distinct CDR3 sequences, with under 95% observed a single time.

This chain links TRBV18 with TRBJ2-7; 7 nucleotides match TRBD2. This TCR was recovered from a human donor with Susac syndrome. Sequenced material: CD4+ T cells from PBMCs. The CDR3 loop is CASSPWSSGTYEQYF. The DNA for the CDR3 is TGTGCCAGCTCACCATGGTCTAGCGGTACCTACGAGCAGTACTTC.